One T cell receptor beta chain is described in this entry. The data stem from a study of immune evolution from preneoplasia to lung adenocarcinoma. Patient tissue came from resections in Japan or China, 2014–2017. The table came from immunoSEQ multiplex PCR; TCRdb's copy has only in-frame clones and leaves some out. The sample lists thousands of clones; around 82% were seen once. Germline CDR1 is SQVTM and CDR2 is ANQGSEA. This CDR3 region has 11 residues. Trimming removed 7 bases from V and 2 bases from J, with 9 bases in between. Sequenced: FFPE adjacent normal lung tissue. The chain uses TRBV29-1 and TRBJ2-7; unclear D gene. The sequence was obtained from a person aged 55-80 years with lung adenocarcinoma. The CDR3, as DNA: TGCAGCGGAGAATGGGCCTACGAGCAGTACTTC. It specifies CSGEWAYEQYF.